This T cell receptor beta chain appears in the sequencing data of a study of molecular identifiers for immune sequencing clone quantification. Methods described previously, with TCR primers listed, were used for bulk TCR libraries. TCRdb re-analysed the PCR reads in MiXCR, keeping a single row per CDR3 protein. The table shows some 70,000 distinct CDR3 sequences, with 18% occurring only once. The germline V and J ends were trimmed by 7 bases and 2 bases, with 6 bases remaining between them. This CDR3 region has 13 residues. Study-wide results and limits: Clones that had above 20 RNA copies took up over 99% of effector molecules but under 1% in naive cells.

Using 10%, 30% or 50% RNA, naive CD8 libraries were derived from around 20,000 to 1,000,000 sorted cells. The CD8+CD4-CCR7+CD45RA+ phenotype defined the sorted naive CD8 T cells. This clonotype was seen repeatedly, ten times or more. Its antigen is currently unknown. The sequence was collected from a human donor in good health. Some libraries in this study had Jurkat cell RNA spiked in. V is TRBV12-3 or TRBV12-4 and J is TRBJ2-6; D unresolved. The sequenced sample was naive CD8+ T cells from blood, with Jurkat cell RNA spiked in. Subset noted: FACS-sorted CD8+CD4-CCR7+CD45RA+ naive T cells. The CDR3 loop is CASTPTGANVLTF. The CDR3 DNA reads TGTGCCAGCACCCCGACTGGGGCCAACGTCCTGACTTTC.